The sequence of this T cell receptor beta chain was determined in a study of cytomegalovirus exposure and HLA in healthy donors. Overall study findings and caveats: It was reported in a later analysis that an Asian-associated ancestry cluster showed fewer N-insertions than the approximately 670-donor mean. For TCR beta chains, V- and J-gene trimming was later linked to a missense DCLRE1C variant.

Comment on this clone: Its target is not known.

60 Vbeta and 13 Jbeta primers were used in PCR. As handled by the study authors: An analysis performed later counted 73 million or so unique TCR beta chains (roughly 11 million of them shared). Produced via immunoSEQ multiplex PCR; TCRdb's table is partial and in-frame only. That table gives V, J and clone size, and the DNA gave D and trimming. The sample lists fewer than 200,000 clones, around a tenth seen once, with approximately 1.3% in the top ten. CDR3 length equals 15 residues. CDR1 is SGHDN, CDR2 FVKESK, per germline. Trimming cost V 1 base and J 3 bases; bases outside gene matches: 2. This TCR was sampled from a woman in her 30s in good health and CMV-seropositive. The sample comprised PBMCs. This chain joins TRBV14 and TRBJ2-3; 9 positions agree with TRBD2. In DNA form, the CDR3 reads TGTGCCAGCAGCCAAGTCGGACTAGCGACAGATACGCAGTATTTT. Amino acid sequence: CASSQVGLATDTQYF.